This T cell receptor beta chain derives from a study of T cell responses to AZD1222 COVID-19 vaccine listed by TCRdb under 2021. General notes on the study: TCR sequencing was performed for 233 trial participants, of whom roughly 200 were given two doses of AZD1222 and some 26 were given two doses of MenACWY control vaccine. Trial participants were enrolled by age into 18-55, 56-69 and 70-plus year subgroups, with 148, 28 and 57 TCR-sequenced participants respectively.

Per the publication, the time point label means: baseline before first vaccination. Reading the label with the study, this specimen's treatment or condition is: meningococcal conjugate vaccine given as trial control. Vaccinee samples came from UK trials COV001 and COV002, including a single-blind randomized controlled phase 2/3 trial of AZD1222 (ChAdOx1 nCoV-19) in healthy adults. For TCRbeta chain sequencing, PBMC samples from trial participants were taken at day 0 and at day 28 after the second dose. As regards this clone: No cognate antigen has been identified for it. A read error may produce the germline difference seen at one junction end.

Study-wide findings and limitations: Conclusions about previously exposed vaccinees are limited, since just 5 to 7 AZD1222 recipients were seropositive for SARS-CoV-2 at baseline. Spike-specific TCR breadth and depth rose significantly after two AZD1222 doses compared with day 0 and with MenACWY recipients. Vaccine-associated CD4 TCRs spanned the whole spike protein, with dominant responses in regions 160-218 and 743-854. Reportedly, close to half of the unique spike-specific TCRs recognized epitopes lying outside the regions that are mutated in the B.1.351 and B.1.1.7 variants. In the small 56-69-year group, the increase in depth fell short of significance, most likely because of low power. No day 14 peak-response samples were available, so repertoires were characterized only after the peak T cell response. Participants were mostly white British, with more females than males. The authors suggested clonal diversity may have been underestimated.

The CDR3 contains 14 residues, cysteine and phenylalanine counted. Only the CDR3 portion is preserved as DNA: 42 bases, with reading frame beginning at the first base. Per the germline V gene (reference sequence), MNHNY is the CDR1 and SVGAGI is the CDR2. The CDR3 regions of human TCRbeta chains were subjected to immunosequencing. The study's own analysis went as follows. Repertoire TCRs were checked for matches against a reference library of SARS-CoV-2-specific TCRs that had been generated using the MIRA antigen-specificity platform. Breadth was defined as the fraction of unique TCRs that were SARS-CoV-2-associated, and depth was defined as the fraction of total T cells that were SARS-CoV-2-associated. Using the MIRA data, each spike-specific TCR was mapped to the spike region that the TCR reacts to and placed in a CD4 or CD8 class. Log10-transformed breadth and depth values were compared by one-way ANOVA with Sidak's multiple comparisons tests. As stored in TCRdb, this immuneACCESS dataset retains in-frame rearrangements with V and J assigned. A fraction of the clones does not appear; measured against another copy, unresolved V genes explain less than half of the discrepancy, and the remainder lacks a known reason. V and J calls and clone size are those listed in that table; D and trimming were worked out from the DNA. This sample gives tens of thousands of clones in total; under 95% of them show up just once. 4% to 6% of the sample is held by the ten biggest clonotypes.

The source of this sequence is an adult in good health. Recombination joined TRBV6-6 with TRBJ2-5; 7 bases in the junction line up with TRBD2. Sample: peripheral blood, taken on day 0 of MenACWY control vaccination. The CDR3 region reads CASSHSLGGETQYF. The nucleotide sequence reads TGTGCCAGCAGTCACTCCCTGGGGGGGGAGACCCAGTACTTC.